One sample yielded the 23 T cell receptor beta chains listed below, sequenced in a study of CD8 T cells in ankylosing spondylitis. Findings and caveats of the study: Blood from ankylosing spondylitis patients appeared to carry a characteristic roughly 8-variant TCR beta motif.

Antigens of these TCRs are unknown. TCRdb re-analysed the 5' RACE reads in MiXCR, keeping a single row per CDR3 protein. The sample records hundreds of thousands of distinct CDR3 sequences, over 9.5% being singletons. The sequencing sample was made of blood, either unsorted or a sorted T cell fraction (not recorded which). The receptors shown here come from a male donor with ankylosing spondylitis.

There are a few counts of this clonotype. The V call is TRBV12-3 or TRBV12-4, the J call TRBJ1-2, with 7 bases aligning to TRBD1. The trim removed 8 bases at V and 6 bases at J, leaving 9 bases unmatched. The CDR3 length is 13 residues. CDR3 in amino acids: CASAVTGLDGYTF. The CDR3 DNA sequence: TGTGCCAGCGCCGTGACAGGGCTTGATGGCTACACCTTC.

This clonotype was counted a few times. The chain carries TRBV7-9 and TRBJ1-4; D not certain. The V gene lost 1 base and the J gene lost 8 bases, with 5 bases spanning the gap. This CDR3 comprises 12 residues. Germline V gene data show CDR1 as SEHNR and CDR2 as FQNEAQ (reference sequence). The CDR3 DNA follows: TGTGCCAGCAGCTTAGGGTGGGAAAAACTGTTTTTT. Its translation: CASSLGWEKLFF.

The J gene is TRBJ1-3, the V gene TRBV18; a weak D match, TRBD1 (6 bases). This CDR3 has 16 amino acids. Germline CDR1 KGHSH, CDR2 LQKENI. Trimming left V 4 bases short and J 0 bases short, with 13 bases between. CDR3 sequence: CASSRDTSYSGNTIYF. CDR3 sequence (DNA): TGTGCCAGCTCACGGGACACATCCTACTCTGGAAACACCATATATTTT. Full variable domain (remainder filled in from reference TRBV18 and TRBJ1-3): NAGVMQNPRHLVRRRGQEARLRCSPMKGHSHVYWYRQLPEEGLKFMVYLQKENIIDESGMPKERFSAEFPKEGPSILRIQQVVRGDSAAYFCASSRDTSYSGNTIYFGEGSWLTVV.

This clonotype has a handful of counts. The V and J genes are TRBV7-8 and TRBJ1-2; D is unclear. Germline V CDR1 and CDR2: SGHVS, FQNEAQ. Trimming removed 1 base at V and 7 bases at J, with 13 bases between. This CDR3 has 14 residues. CDR3 bases: TGTGCCAGCAGCTTAGATGAGGTGCCTGGTGGCTACACCTTC. As protein: CASSLDEVPGGYTF. Together with reference TRBV7-8 and TRBJ1-2, the CDR3 gives the full variable domain: GAGVSQSPRYKVAKRGQDVALRCDPISGHVSLFWYQQALGQGPEFLTYFQNEAQLDKSGLPSDRFFAERPEGSVSTLKIQRTQQEDSAVYLCASSLDEVPGGYTFGSGTRLTVV.

This clonotype has ten or more counts. The rearrangement uses TRBV7-9 and TRBJ2-3, with D possibly matching TRBD1 (5 bases). Germline V gene sequence: CDR1 SEHNR, CDR2 FQNEAQ (reference sequence). V was pared by 7 bases and J by 4 bases, with 9 bases between. The CDR3 has 12 residues. The DNA of the CDR3 is TGTGCCAGCAACAGGATGGCAGATACGCAGTATTTT. Its translation: CASNRMADTQYF.

The rearrangement links TRBV7-2 to TRBJ2-7; 9 nucleotides align to TRBD2. Germline loops: CDR1 SGHTA, CDR2 FQGNSA. The CDR3 covers 14 residues. Trimming cost V 2 bases and J 7 bases; bases outside gene matches: 6. The CDR3 nucleotides are TGTGCCAGCAGCTTACGGAGCGGGGGGCATGAGCAGTACTTC. It encodes CASSLRSGGHEQYF.

This clonotype was recorded a few times. The rearrangement joins TRBV6-5 to TRBJ2-7; TRBD1 agrees at 9 bases. The J segment lost 6 bases and the V segment lost 2 bases, leaving 8 bases of the junction unmatched. The CDR3 is 15 residues long. The germline V gene encodes CDR1 MNHEY and CDR2 SVGAGI. As DNA, the CDR3 is TGTGCCAGCAGTTACAGTAGACAGGGGGGTGGCGAGCAGTACTTC. It yields the protein CASSYSRQGGGEQYF.

The chain joins TRBV24-1 to TRBJ2-7; 11 bases align to TRBD1. V shed 2 bases and J 1 base; nucleotides not matched to a gene: 6. CDR3 length equals 17 residues. Germline V gene data show CDR1 as KGHDR and CDR2 as SFDVKD. CDR3 amino acids: CATSDSGQGEKSYEQYF. CDR3 bases: TGTGCCACCAGTGATTCGGGACAGGGGGAAAAGTCCTACGAGCAGTACTTC.

The chain carries TRBV29-1 and TRBJ2-1; 9 bases match TRBD1. The germline V gene has CDR1 SQVTM and CDR2 ANQGSEA. This CDR3 is 12 amino acids long. V lost 7 bases to trimming and J lost 9 bases; unmatched junction nucleotides: 7. This chain's CDR3 is CSAGDRVREQFF. DNA for the CDR3: TGCAGCGCTGGGGACAGGGTGCGTGAGCAGTTCTTC.

This clonotype occurred a few times. The V and J genes are TRBV29-1 and TRBJ1-3; TRBD1 agrees at 9 bases. The germline V gene encodes CDR1 SQVTM and CDR2 ANQGSEA. The junction had 4 bases not matched to a gene; V was cut back by 6 bases and J by 4 bases. The CDR3 spans 13 residues. CDR3 nucleotide sequence: TGCAGCGTGGTACAGGGGGCCGGAAACACCATATATTTT. This translates into CSVVQGAGNTIYF.

This clonotype showed up many times. The chain is built from TRBV7-2 and TRBJ1-1; D gene ambiguous. This CDR3 comprises 13 residues. Trimming stripped 5 bases from V and 4 bases from J, with 11 bases between. CDR1 and CDR2 (germline): SGHTA, FQGNSA. The CDR3 sequence: CASSQDAFTEAFF. The DNA of the CDR3 is TGTGCCAGCAGCCAGGATGCCTTCACTGAAGCTTTCTTT.

This clonotype came up once. The J gene is TRBJ2-5, the V gene TRBV6-2 or TRBV6-3; D gene unclear. Germline values: CDR1 MNHEY, CDR2 SVGEGT. V dropped 4 bases and J dropped 0 bases, with 9 bases sitting between them. The CDR3 has 14 residues. Here the CDR3 DNA reads TGTGCCAGCAGTTTCAACGATAACCAAGAGACCCAGTACTTC. It yields the protein CASSFNDNQETQYF.

This clonotype showed up just a few times. V is TRBV7-3 and J is TRBJ2-1, with D perhaps TRBD1 or TRBD2 (6 bases each). The CDR3 runs 13 residues. The germline gives CDR1 SGHTA, CDR2 FQGTGA. Trimming pared 5 bases from V and 12 bases from J, leaving 17 bases between. The CDR3 is CASSQTVGGRQFF. CDR3 DNA: TGTGCCAGCAGCCAAACAGTCGGGGGCAGGCAGTTCTTC.

The rearrangement links TRBV24-1 to TRBJ2-5; 10 nucleotides align to TRBD1. Germline CDR1 and CDR2: KGHDR and SFDVKD. J gave up 4 bases and V 7 bases, and 2 bases lay outside the gene matches. The CDR3 runs 13 residues. Here the CDR3 reads CATSDRGRETQYF. The DNA of the CDR3 is TGTGCCACCAGCGACAGGGGGCGAGAGACCCAGTACTTC.

This clonotype was seen a handful of times. V and J are TRBV7-8 and TRBJ2-3; D gene uncertain. The CDR3 consists of 16 residues. V lost 5 bases, J lost 0 bases, and 15 bases lay in between. The V gene's germline CDR1 is SGHVS and CDR2 FQNEAQ. CDR3 in amino acids: CASSPRVLSSTDTQYF. In nucleotides, the CDR3 is TGTGCCAGCAGCCCCCGGGTCCTATCTAGCACAGATACGCAGTATTTT.

This chain links TRBV10-3 with TRBJ2-7; D uncertain. The V gene lost 3 bases and the J gene lost 2 bases, with 14 bases spanning the gap. Germline loops: CDR1 ENHRY, CDR2 SYGVKD. This CDR3 region has 15 residues. CDR3 nucleotide sequence: TGTGCCATCAGTGATAGCCCTGGCTTGCCCTACGAGCAGTACTTC. Translating it yields CAISDSPGLPYEQYF.

In its sample, this clonotype was seen many times. The chain combines TRBV7-9 with TRBJ2-7; 10 bases agree with TRBD1. The germline CDR1 and CDR2 sequences are SEHNR and FQNEAQ (reference sequence). The V and J ends lost 3 bases and 7 bases, in that order; junction bases with no gene match: 3. This CDR3 region has 13 residues. For the CDR3, the DNA is TGTGCCAGCAGCTTCGACAGGGGGCTTGAGCAGTACTTC. This gives the protein CASSFDRGLEQYF. Using reference TRBV7-9 and TRBJ2-7 for the parts outside the CDR3, the full variable domain is DTGVSQNPRHKITKRGQNVTFRCDPISEHNRLYWYRQTLGQGPEFLTYFQNEAQLEKSRLLSDRFSAERPKGSFSTLEIQRTEQGDSAMYLCASSFDRGLEQYFGPGTRLTVT.

In its sample, this clonotype was seen many times. The V and J genes are TRBV10-1 and TRBJ2-1; perhaps TRBD2 as D (5 bases). Germline CDR1 and CDR2: WNHNN and SYGVQD (reference sequence). This CDR3 contains 15 residues. V was pared by 3 bases and J by 4 bases, with 13 bases between. The CDR3 region has the DNA TGCGCCAGCAGTGACCTCGCGGAGGCTTACAATGAGCAGTTCTTC. Translating gives CASSDLAEAYNEQFF.

This clonotype was seen at least ten times. The chain carries TRBV5-1 and TRBJ2-3; 8 positions match TRBD2. The J segment lost 4 bases and the V segment lost 0 bases, leaving 10 bases of the junction unmatched. This CDR3 is 17 amino acids long. Per the germline V gene, CDR1 is SGHRS and CDR2 is YFSETQ. The CDR3 bases are TGCGCCAGCAGCTTGGTGGTCGCGGGGGGCGTCGCAGATACGCAGTATTTT. Amino acid sequence: CASSLVVAGGVADTQYF.

The chain joins TRBV7-2 to TRBJ1-6, with unresolved D. V dropped 7 bases and J dropped 7 bases, with 17 bases sitting between them. Per germline, CDR1 SGHTA and CDR2 FQGNSA. The CDR3 is 15 amino acids. CDR3 loop: CASTPFSGGNSPLHF. In DNA, the CDR3 is TGTGCCAGCACACCTTTTTCGGGAGGGAATTCACCCCTCCACTTT.

In its sample, this clonotype was seen a few times. The gene calls are TRBV5-1 and TRBJ2-7; TRBD1 agrees at 8 bases. From germline, CDR1 is SGHRS and CDR2 YFSETQ. V dropped 6 bases and J dropped 6; count of bases not matched to a gene: 8. This CDR3 has 13 residues. The CDR3 sequence is CASTDRGVGEQYF. The CDR3 DNA reads as TGCGCCAGCACCGACAGGGGAGTCGGCGAGCAGTACTTC.

The chain employs TRBV2 and TRBJ2-7; the D gene is possibly TRBD1 (6 bases). The germline CDR1 and CDR2 sequences are SNHLY and FYNNEI. CDR3 length equals 14 residues. Deletions cut 3 bases from V and 6 bases from J, with 15 bases between. As DNA, the CDR3 is TGTGCCAGCAGTGAGCAACAGGGTATGTTCGAGCAGTACTTC. Amino acids: CASSEQQGMFEQYF. The whole variable domain, filled in from reference TRBV2 and TRBJ2-7, reads EPEVTQTPSHQVTQMGQEVILRCVPISNHLYFYWYRQILGQKVEFLVSFYNNEISEKSEIFDDQFSVERPDGSNFTLKIRSTKLEDSAMYFCASSEQQGMFEQYFGPGTRLTVT.

The J gene is TRBJ2-4, the V gene TRBV5-1; TRBD2 aligns across 7 bases. The germline V gene has CDR1 SGHRS and CDR2 YFSETQ. The V gene end was trimmed by 4 bases and the J gene end by 0 bases; junction bases not matched to a gene: 1. The CDR3 length is 14 residues. This CDR3 is CASSAGEAKNIQYF. Here the CDR3 DNA reads TGCGCCAGCAGCGCGGGAGAAGCCAAAAACATTCAGTACTTC. Full variable domain (rest looked up from reference TRBV5-1 and TRBJ2-4): KAGVTQTPRYLIKTRGQQVTLSCSPISGHRSVSWYQQTPGQGLQFLFEYFSETQRNKGNFPGRFSGRQFSNSRSEMNVSTLELGDSALYLCASSAGEAKNIQYFGAGTRLSVL.